Below are 5 T cell receptor beta chains sequenced from a single sample in a study of blood T cell repertoires in COVID-19. Sequenced by immunoSEQ multiplex PCR; TCRdb stores in-frame clones only, minus some. The sample carries about 140,000 clones, roughly 88% recorded once. Specimen: peripheral blood. The receptors were gathered from a man aged 55 to 70 with active or convalescent COVID-19.

J is TRBJ1-1 and V is TRBV30, with D possibly TRBD1 on 6 matching bases. CDR1 GTSNPN and CDR2 SVGIG come from the germline V gene (reference sequence). CDR3 length: 14 residues. Trimming removed 3 bases at V and 5 bases at J, with 16 bases between. CDR3 nucleotides: TGTGCCTGGAGGGTCAGGGGCGCTGGGACTGAAGCTTTCTTT. Amino acids: CAWRVRGAGTEAFF.

The rearrangement links TRBV6-5 to TRBJ2-3; TRBD1 aligns across 7 bases. V was clipped by 8 bases and J by 6 bases; unmatched bases: 8. The CDR3 has 13 residues. From germline, CDR1 is MNHEY and CDR2 SVGAGI. CDR3 nucleotides: TGTGCCAGCCGACAGGGTGGGCATGATACGCAGTATTTT. This gives the protein CASRQGGHDTQYF.

The V gene is TRBV6-1, the J gene TRBJ2-3; D may be TRBD2 (5 bases). V shed 2 bases and J shed 1 base, with 13 bases lying between them. Looked up from germline, CDR1 is MNHNS and CDR2 is SASEGT. The CDR3 length is 16 residues. For the CDR3, the DNA is TGTGCCAGCAGTGAAAGGAGGAGCGGACGCACAGATACGCAGTATTTT. The encoded protein is CASSERRSGRTDTQYF.

The gene calls are TRBV19 and TRBJ1-2; 8 bases are a match to TRBD1. Germline CDR1 is LNHDA and CDR2 is SQIVND (reference sequence). This CDR3 contains 16 residues. V lost 6 bases to trimming and J lost 6 bases; unmatched junction nucleotides: 15. The CDR3 protein is CASRNPPHRGGHGYTF. CDR3 DNA: TGTGCCAGTAGGAACCCCCCTCACAGGGGGGGACATGGCTACACCTTC.

The V gene is TRBV1, the J gene TRBJ1-5; the table's D call of TRBD1 was not tested on the DNA. TRBV1 is a pseudogene segment. The CDR3 is made up of 20 amino acids. CDR3 in amino acids: CTSSQDDAPEGAGSNQPQHF. CDR3 bases: TGCACCAGCAGCCAAGATGACGCCCCGGAGGGGGCGGGTAGCAATCAGCCCCAGCATTTT.